This is a list of T cell receptor beta chains from one sample in a study of OX40 agonist ivuxolimab in advanced cancers. This table comes from immunoSEQ multiplex PCR, and its TCRdb copy is limited to in-frame clones, with some not included. The sample carries about 45,000 clones, approximately 80% recorded once. The specimen comprised CD4+ or CD8+ T cells sorted from blood, sampled in a trial of the OX40 agonist ivuxolimab. Source of these receptors: an adult with an advanced solid tumor such as melanoma, head and neck, liver or kidney cancer. Each CDR3 is given with its conserved first and last residue. The D gene is left open where the match is weak. Expanded clones are given a class, and other clones once, few, many or no size at all.

j_call v_call d_call clone_size cdr3_nt cdr3_aa
TRBJ2-7 TRBV2 TRBD2 once TGTGCCAGCAGTGAACCCTTACTAGCGGGAGTTGACGAGCAGTACTTC CASSEPLLAGVDEQYF
TRBJ1-6 TRBV27 TRBD1 NA TGTGCCAGCCAAAACAGGGGAAACAATTCACCCCTCCACTTT CASQNRGNNSPLHF
TRBJ2-5 TRBV11-1 NA NA TGTGCCAGCAGCTTATGGTCACCACCGAGAGAGACCCAGTACTTC CASSLWSPPRETQYF
TRBJ2-7 TRBV29-1 NA NA TGCAGCGCCACAGCAACCCCCGCCTACGAGCAGTACTTC CSATATPAYEQYF
TRBJ1-1 TRBV30 NA few TGTGCCTGGGGGTCGACTGAAGCTTTCTTT CAWGSTEAFF
TRBJ2-7 TRBV29-1 TRBD2 NA TGCAGCGTGGGGGGGGGCTACGAGCAGTACTTC CSVGGGYEQYF
TRBJ2-4 TRBV7-9 TRBD2 once TGTGCCAGCAGCTTAGTAACCCCGGGGGGCATTCAGTACTTC CASSLVTPGGIQYF
TRBJ2-5 TRBV7-7 TRBD1 NA TGTGCTAGCAGCTCCGACAGGGTCTCAGAGACCCAGTACTTC CASSSDRVSETQYF
TRBJ2-4 TRBV6-5 TRBD2 NA TGTGCCAGCAGCGGAGCGGGAGAAAACATTCAGTACTTC CASSGAGENIQYF
TRBJ2-1 TRBV28 NA NA TGTGCCAGCAGGACAACCTCTAGGCTTACCTACAATGAGCAGTTCTTC CASRTTSRLTYNEQFF
TRBJ1-4 TRBV2 TRBD1 NA TGTGCCAGCTTCAGGACAGGGTATGAAAAACTGTTTTTT CASFRTGYEKLFF
TRBJ2-7 TRBV19 TRBD2 few TGTGCCAGTAGTTTCTCCTATAGCGGGAGAGGCTACGAGCAGTACTTC CASSFSYSGRGYEQYF
TRBJ2-1 TRBV19 NA NA TGTGCCAGTAGTCTACCCCCTTCCTACAATGAGCAGTTCTTC CASSLPPSYNEQFF
TRBJ1-5 TRBV6-1 NA NA TGTGCCAGCAGTGAAGCCCGTGGCGGGGGAGGATATCAGCCCCAGCATTTT CASSEARGGGGYQPQHF
TRBJ2-3 TRBV11-2 NA NA TGTGCCACCCAGAGGGGGAGTACAGATACGCAGTATTTT CATQRGSTDTQYF
TRBJ2-7 TRBV6-1 NA medium-sized TGTGCCAGCAGTGAAATCCAGGGTGTGAATCACGAGCAGTACTTC CASSEIQGVNHEQYF
TRBJ1-2 TRBV4-1 NA NA TGCGCCAGCAGCCAACCGGCATTGGGTGGCTACACCTTC CASSQPALGGYTF
TRBJ2-1 TRBV28 TRBD2 NA TGTGCCAGCAGTGAACCTAGCGGGGCCTACAATGAGCAGTTCTTC CASSEPSGAYNEQFF
TRBJ1-5 TRBV6-1 NA NA TGTGCCAGTCAAAATACGAGGCAGCCCCAGCATTTT CASQNTRQPQHF
TRBJ2-7 TRBV5-1 TRBD1 NA TGCGCCAGCAGCCGGGGACAGAGCTACGAGCAGTACTTC CASSRGQSYEQYF
TRBJ1-3 TRBV7-9 NA NA TGTGCCAGCAGCGCCCTCTTGCGTGGGAGAACTGGAAACACCATATATTTT CASSALLRGRTGNTIYF
TRBJ2-3 TRBV5-1 NA NA TGCGCCAGCAGCTTGCCCCTAACGCCCACAGATACGCAGTATTTT CASSLPLTPTDTQYF
TRBJ1-2 TRBV18 NA NA TGTGCCAGTGGCCGAGGAGGTTCTAACTATGGCTACACCTTC CASGRGGSNYGYTF
TRBJ1-2 TRBV18 TRBD1 few TGTGCCAGCTCACCAGACAGGGTTGGTCGTGACTACACCTTC CASSPDRVGRDYTF
TRBJ2-2 TRBV2 TRBD2 NA TGTGCCAGCAGTCCCAGCGGGAGGGGCACCGGGGAGCTGTTTTTT CASSPSGRGTGELFF
TRBJ1-2 TRBV7-9 TRBD1 NA TGTGCCAGCAGCAAGGGGACAGGGGAGAACTATGGCTACACCTTC CASSKGTGENYGYTF
TRBJ2-7 TRBV5-5 TRBD2 NA TGTGCCAGCAGCACCGGGACTAGCGGGAGCACTCAGTACTTC CASSTGTSGSTQYF
TRBJ2-7 TRBV5-4 NA NA TGTGCCAGCAGTTCTAGCAGCAGCGAGCAGTACTTC CASSSSSSEQYF
TRBJ2-1 TRBV5-4 NA NA TGTGCCAGCAGCTTGGGGGGACACAGGGACAATGAGCAGTTCTTC CASSLGGHRDNEQFF
TRBJ2-7 TRBV6-1 NA NA TGTGCCAGCAGTGAATACAGACCGGGGCCAGAGCAGTACTTC CASSEYRPGPEQYF
TRBJ2-7 TRBV27 NA NA TGTGCCAGCAGACCGGGGACACACTCCTACGAGCAGTACTTC CASRPGTHSYEQYF
TRBJ1-5 TRBV4-1 NA NA TGCGCCAGCAGCCTGGAAGGGGCTAGCAATCAGCCCCAGCATTTT CASSLEGASNQPQHF
TRBJ1-1 TRBV27 NA NA TGTGCCAGCATTTCGGTGGTCAACGGAGCTTTCTTT CASISVVNGAFF
TRBJ2-7 TRBV5-1 NA NA TGCGTCAGCAGCTTGGACGGGGGTCGGTCCTACGAGCAGTACTTC CVSSLDGGRSYEQYF